These 32 T cell receptor beta chains share one sample of origin, sequenced in a study of T-cell memory formation after mild COVID-19 (dated by TCRdb to about 2021). Library construction relied on 5' RACE. The run used an Illumina NovaSeq 6000. Starting from the raw public reads, TCRdb applied fastp trimming at Q25, assembled clones with MiXCR and retained in-frame beta chains. CDR3 protein duplicates are merged, each entry listing the most common genes and DNA. The sample data list under 300,000 distinct CDR3 sequences, and approximately 16% of these were observed just once. About 3.5% of the sample rests with the top ten. Sequenced sample: PBMCs or a T cell subset sorted from them (not recorded which). These receptors were collected from a man younger than 35 who had mild COVID-19 (a few samples of this study predate the infection). The sample titles of this study are shuffled in the database, so cell type and time point are left out; the donor was told from shared clones.

This clonotype was seen only a few times. The chain couples TRBV28 to TRBJ2-7, with D possibly being TRBD2 (5 bases). The V end was cut by 5 bases, the J end by 7 bases, with 18 bases between. Germline CDR1 MDHEN, CDR2 SYDVKM. This CDR3 is 14 amino acids long. CDR3: CASSNDGVIREQYV. DNA of the CDR3: TGTGCCAGCAGTAACGACGGGGTAATACGAGAGCAGTACGTC.

This clonotype was found many times. This chain links TRBV5-1 with TRBJ2-2; D is possibly TRBD2 (5 bases). The CDR3 runs 13 residues. Trimming took off 7 bases at V and 5 bases at J, with 12 bases between the two ends. The germline V gene encodes CDR1 SGHRS and CDR2 YFSETQ. The CDR3 sequence: CASVPTGTGELFF. The CDR3 DNA reads TGCGCCAGCGTCCCTACGGGGACCGGGGAGCTGTTTTTT.

The rearrangement uses TRBV6-2 or TRBV6-3 and TRBJ2-3, with 9 bases identical to TRBD2. The CDR3 sequence is 13 residues long. Germline lookup yields CDR1 MNHEY and CDR2 SVGEGT. Trimming took 6 bases from V and 5 from J; bases not matched to a gene: 3. The CDR3 reads CASRGLAKDTQYF. CDR3 in DNA: TGTGCCAGCAGGGGACTAGCAAAAGATACGCAGTATTTT.

The genes are TRBV20-1 and TRBJ2-3, with D perhaps TRBD1 or TRBD2 (6 bases each). This CDR3 is built from 13 residues. The V gene lost 6 bases and the J gene lost 4 bases, with 14 bases spanning the gap. Germline V lookup: CDR1 DFQATT, CDR2 SNEGSKA (reference sequence). The CDR3, as DNA: TGCAGTGCGCGACGGGGGCCCCCAGATACGCAGTATTTT. Protein sequence: CSARRGPPDTQYF.

V is TRBV5-4 and J is TRBJ2-7; D is perhaps TRBD2 (7 bases). This CDR3 has 16 amino acids. The V end lost 5 bases, the J end lost 1 base, and 19 bases lay between the germline ends. Germline assignment: CDR1 SGHNT and CDR2 YYREEE (reference sequence). The CDR3 DNA is TGTGCCAGCAGTTACAGTGGGGGGGGCCTGTCCTACGAGCAGTACGTC. Its translation is CASSYSGGGLSYEQYV.

The chain uses TRBV7-2 and TRBJ2-1; weak D call: TRBD2 (5 bases). V gave up 7 bases and J gave up 0 bases, with 13 bases separating them. This CDR3 is built from 15 residues. The V gene's germline CDR1 is SGHTA and CDR2 FQGNSA. CDR3 nucleotide sequence: TGTGCCAGCACCCCGGGAATAGGCTCCTACAATGAGCAGTTCTTC. This codes for CASTPGIGSYNEQFF.

V usage is TRBV7-2 and J usage is TRBJ1-3, with D uncertain. The CDR3 runs 16 residues. CDR1 and CDR2 (germline): SGHTA, FQGNSA. Trimming removed 7 bases from V and 0 bases from J, with 16 bases in between. DNA for the CDR3: TGTGCCAGCACCCGGACGACCGGCTTCTCTGGAAACACCATATATTTT. It codes for CASTRTTGFSGNTIYF.

In its sample, this clonotype was seen a few times. This chain links TRBV6-5 with TRBJ1-3; D might be TRBD1 (6 bases). V was trimmed by 0 bases and J by 7 bases, leaving 19 bases between them. From germline, CDR1 is MNHEY and CDR2 SVGAGI. The CDR3 is 17 amino acids. The CDR3: CASSYSRGTGGYNTIYF. In nucleotides, the CDR3 is TGTGCCAGCAGTTACTCGAGGGGGACGGGGGGGTACAACACCATATATTTT.

A few counts support this clonotype. The chain is built from TRBV20-1 and TRBJ2-1, with a weak D call TRBD2 (6 bases). CDR3 size: 12 residues. Trimming cost V 3 bases and J 5 bases, with 8 bases left between them. Germline CDR1 and CDR2: DFQATT and SNEGSKA (reference sequence). The CDR3 DNA reads as TGCAGTGCTAGCTCGGGAGACAATGAGCAGTTCTTC. Its translation is CSASSGDNEQFF.

The chain uses TRBV20-1 and TRBJ2-1; D uncertain. The germline gives CDR1 DFQATT, CDR2 SNEGSKA (reference sequence). The germline V and J ends were trimmed by 6 bases and 3 bases, with 9 bases remaining between them. The length of the CDR3 is 12 residues. CDR3 protein: CSAFRVYNEQFF. CDR3 nucleotide sequence: TGCAGTGCCTTTAGGGTCTACAATGAGCAGTTCTTC.

A few counts support this clonotype. The chain has TRBV14 and TRBJ1-1; D remains ambiguous. The V and J ends lost 5 bases and 1 base respectively, with 11 bases between them. The CDR3 has 14 amino acids. Germline assignment: CDR1 SGHDN and CDR2 FVKESK. The CDR3: CASSENAGNTEAFF. The CDR3 nucleotides are TGTGCCAGCAGCGAAAATGCAGGGAACACTGAAGCTTTCTTT.

In its sample, this clonotype was seen a few times. The chain has TRBV7-6 and TRBJ2-1, with 10 bases lining up with TRBD2. The CDR3 has 13 amino acids. Germline CDR1 and CDR2: SGHVS and FNYEAQ. Germline trimming cut 3 bases from V and 13 bases from J; bases unmatched to any gene: 6. The CDR3 sequence: CASSLGKRGGQFF. The DNA of the CDR3 is TGTGCCAGCAGCTTGGGGAAGCGGGGGGGTCAGTTCTTC.

The chain joins TRBV27 to TRBJ1-4, with a possible D match to TRBD1 (5 bases). V gave up 8 bases and J gave up 4 bases, with 14 bases separating them. There are 14 residues in the CDR3. Germline loops: CDR1 MNHEY, CDR2 SMNVEV (reference sequence). CDR3 nucleotide sequence: TGTGCCAGCCGTTCGTGGGGCAATAATGAAAAACTGTTTTTT. Its protein product is CASRSWGNNEKLFF. The full variable domain, rest sourced from reference TRBV27 and TRBJ1-4, is EAQVTQNPRYLITVTGKKLTVTCSQNMNHEYMSWYRQDPGLGLRQIYYSMNVEVTDKGDVPEGYKVSRKEKRNFPLILESPSPNQTSLYFCASRSWGNNEKLFFGSGTQLSVL.

Only a few counts were recorded for this clonotype. The chain has TRBV20-1 and TRBJ2-2, with D hard to call. CDR1 and CDR2 (germline): DFQATT, SNEGSKA (reference sequence). With 2 bases removed from V and 7 bases from J, the gap between germline ends came to 8 bases. There are 12 residues in the CDR3. The CDR3 DNA is TGCAGTGCTAGAAGGGAATACGGGGAGCTGTTTTTT. Translation gives CSARREYGELFF.

J is TRBJ2-7 and V is TRBV2; D possibly corresponds to TRBD2 (6 bases). Germline assignment: CDR1 SNHLY and CDR2 FYNNEI. The V and J ends lost 4 bases and 3 bases respectively, with 10 bases between them. The CDR3 loop spans 13 amino acids. CDR3 amino acids: CASSAGVSYEQYF. CDR3 coding DNA: TGTGCCAGCAGTGCGGGGGTTAGCTACGAGCAGTACTTC.

In its sample, this clonotype was seen a few times. The rearrangement joins TRBV2 to TRBJ2-4, with 9 bases identical to TRBD1. Germline CDR1 SNHLY, CDR2 FYNNEI. The trim removed 5 bases at V and 7 bases at J, leaving 6 bases unmatched. CDR3 length: 14 residues. In DNA, the CDR3 is TGTGCCAGCAGTACAACCGGGACAGGGAACATTCAGTACTTC. This sequence encodes CASSTTGTGNIQYF. The full variable domain, rest sourced from reference TRBV2 and TRBJ2-4, is EPEVTQTPSHQVTQMGQEVILRCVPISNHLYFYWYRQILGQKVEFLVSFYNNEISEKSEIFDDQFSVERPDGSNFTLKIRSTKLEDSAMYFCASSTTGTGNIQYFGAGTRLSVL.

This clonotype has a handful of counts. The chain joins TRBV5-1 to TRBJ2-5; the match to TRBD1 covers 7 bases. The germline V gene encodes CDR1 SGHRS and CDR2 YFSETQ. V lost 4 bases and J lost 4; bases outside the gene matches: 7. The CDR3 contains 14 residues. The CDR3: CASSTTTGSETQYF. DNA of the CDR3: TGCGCCAGCAGCACCACGACAGGGTCAGAGACCCAGTACTTC.

J is TRBJ1-6 and V is TRBV7-2, with 9 nucleotides matching TRBD1. Germline V gene lookup returns CDR1 SGHTA and CDR2 FQGNSA. The CDR3 is 16 residues long. V dropped 6 bases and J dropped 10; count of bases not matched to a gene: 13. CDR3 sequence: CASSPGGTGIGSPLHF. The CDR3 bases are TGTGCCAGCAGTCCCGGGGGGACAGGGATCGGGTCACCCCTCCACTTT.

This clonotype was counted many times. CDR3 sequence (DNA): TGTGCCAGCAGTTTAGGTAGCGGGCGCACCGGGGAGCTGTTTTTT. Translated, it gives CASSLGSGRTGELFF. The chain uses TRBV12-3 or TRBV12-4 and TRBJ2-2; TRBD2 matches at 7 bases. This CDR3 contains 15 residues. V lost 1 base, J lost 4 bases, and 3 bases stayed unmatched.

The CDR3 sequence: CSARDKTSGEQYF. The CDR3 DNA sequence: TGCAGTGCTAGGGACAAGACTAGCGGGGAGCAGTATTTT. The J gene is TRBJ2-3, the V gene TRBV20-1; 11 bases align to TRBD2. This CDR3 has 13 amino acids. V lost 3 bases and J lost 11; bases outside the gene matches: 7. Germline loops: CDR1 DFQATT, CDR2 SNEGSKA (reference sequence).

The J gene is TRBJ2-5, the V gene TRBV7-6, with 9 bases aligning to TRBD1. The germline gives CDR1 SGHVS, CDR2 FNYEAQ. This CDR3 is 13 amino acids long. Germline trimming cut 8 bases from V and 5 bases from J; bases unmatched to any gene: 6. The CDR3 sequence: CASGQGRWETQYF. CDR3 DNA sequence: TGTGCCAGCGGACAGGGGCGTTGGGAGACCCAGTACTTC. The whole variable domain, filled in from reference TRBV7-6 and TRBJ2-5, reads GAGVSQSPRYKVTKRGQDVALRCDPISGHVSLYWYRQALGQGPEFLTYFNYEAQQDKSGLPNDRFSAERPEGSISTLTIQRTEQRDSAMYRCASGQGRWETQYFGPGTRLLVL.

The chain uses TRBV4-1 and TRBJ2-5, with D perhaps TRBD1 (5 bases). The CDR3 runs 15 residues. V was cut by 1 base and J by 5 bases, with 14 bases left in between. CDR1 is MGHRA, CDR2 YSYEKL, per germline. This chain's CDR3 is CASSQVVSGLETQYF. CDR3 bases: TGCGCCAGCAGCCAAGTAGTGTCAGGGTTGGAGACCCAGTACTTC.

The CDR3 loop is CASSQAPFEQGNTEAFF. CDR3 in DNA: TGTGCCAGCAGCCAGGCCCCCTTTGAACAGGGGAACACTGAAGCTTTCTTT. This chain links TRBV4-2 with TRBJ1-1, with D perhaps matching TRBD1 (6 bases). The CDR3 contains 17 residues. Germline lookup yields CDR1 LGHNA and CDR2 YNFKEQ. V lost 3 bases and J lost 1, with 18 bases in between.

The chain employs TRBV5-1 and TRBJ2-5, with D possibly being TRBD2 (6 bases). Germline V gives CDR1 SGHRS, CDR2 YFSETQ. The germline V and J ends were trimmed by 0 bases and 2 bases, with 11 bases remaining between them. The CDR3 has 15 amino acids. The CDR3 loop is CASSLAWGGQETQYF. The CDR3 DNA follows: TGCGCCAGCAGCTTGGCCTGGGGAGGACAAGAGACCCAGTACTTC.

The V call is TRBV6-2 or TRBV6-3, the J call TRBJ2-2, with D possibly being TRBD2 (5 bases). Germline V CDR1 and CDR2: MNHEY, SVGEGT. Trimming stripped 5 bases from V and 4 bases from J, with 14 bases between. The CDR3 contains 15 residues. CDR3: CASSQDWPSTGELFF. The CDR3 region has the DNA TGTGCCAGCAGTCAGGACTGGCCCAGCACCGGGGAGCTGTTTTTT.

The V and J genes are TRBV7-2 and TRBJ1-5; D unclear. CDR3 length: 13 amino acids. Germline CDR1 and CDR2: SGHTA and FQGNSA. V lost 5 bases to trimming and J lost 10 bases, with 15 bases between them. As DNA, the CDR3 is TGTGCCAGCAGCCGAGGATCGCCCGACCCCCAGCATTTT. It translates to CASSRGSPDPQHF.

The CDR3 sequence is CASSISRQGRDEQFF. The CDR3 DNA sequence: TGTGCCAGTAGTATATCTAGGCAGGGGCGCGATGAGCAGTTCTTC. This chain joins TRBV19 and TRBJ2-1; tentatively, D is TRBD1 (6 bases). The germline V gene has CDR1 LNHDA and CDR2 SQIVND (reference sequence). Trimming removed 2 bases at V and 8 bases at J, with 16 bases between. CDR3 length: 15 residues.

The CDR3: CASSFNFVAGELFF. The CDR3 region has the DNA TGTGCCAGCAGTTTCAACTTCGTTGCCGGGGAGCTGTTTTTT. The chain uses TRBV27 and TRBJ2-2; D remains ambiguous. Trimming took 3 bases from V and 6 from J, leaving 11 bases between them. The CDR3 runs to 14 residues. Per germline, CDR1 MNHEY and CDR2 SMNVEV (reference sequence).

The rearrangement joins TRBV5-1 to TRBJ2-4; D perhaps matches TRBD2 (5 bases). Trimming left V 0 bases short and J 1 base short, with 8 bases between. The germline V gene encodes CDR1 SGHRS and CDR2 YFSETQ. The CDR3 has 15 residues. DNA of the CDR3: TGCGCCAGCAGCTTGGCGGGGTCGGCCAAAAACATTCAGTACTTC. Translating gives CASSLAGSAKNIQYF. Using reference TRBV5-1 and TRBJ2-4 for the parts outside the CDR3, the full variable domain is KAGVTQTPRYLIKTRGQQVTLSCSPISGHRSVSWYQQTPGQGLQFLFEYFSETQRNKGNFPGRFSGRQFSNSRSEMNVSTLELGDSALYLCASSLAGSAKNIQYFGAGTRLSVL.

To note about this clonotype: A much larger clone lies one base from this, so it may be a read error. This chain joins TRBV4-3 and TRBJ2-2; D ambiguous. CDR1 and CDR2 from the germline V gene are LGHNA and YSLEER. The CDR3 sequence is 14 residues long. V gave up 0 bases and J gave up 7 bases, with 9 bases separating them. The CDR3, as DNA: TGCGCCAGCAGCCAAGACCGGTGGAACGGGGAGCTGTTTTTT. Translating gives CASSQDRWNGELFF.

This clonotype was counted between two and nine times. This rearrangement joins TRBV20-1 to TRBJ1-5, with D possibly matching TRBD1 (5 bases). V dropped 3 bases and J dropped 5 bases, with 11 bases sitting between them. The CDR3 contains 13 residues. Germline V CDR1 and CDR2: DFQATT, SNEGSKA (reference sequence). CDR3 sequence: CSASGDGDQPQHF. DNA for the CDR3: TGCAGTGCTAGTGGGGACGGAGATCAGCCCCAGCATTTT.

The chain combines TRBV7-2 with TRBJ2-3; unclear D gene. This CDR3 has 14 amino acids. V lost 3 bases and J lost 1, with 8 bases in between. Germline CDR1 and CDR2: SGHTA and FQGNSA. The CDR3 bases are TGTGCCAGCAGCTTTAGACGGCGCACAGATACGCAGTATTTT. Protein: CASSFRRRTDTQYF.